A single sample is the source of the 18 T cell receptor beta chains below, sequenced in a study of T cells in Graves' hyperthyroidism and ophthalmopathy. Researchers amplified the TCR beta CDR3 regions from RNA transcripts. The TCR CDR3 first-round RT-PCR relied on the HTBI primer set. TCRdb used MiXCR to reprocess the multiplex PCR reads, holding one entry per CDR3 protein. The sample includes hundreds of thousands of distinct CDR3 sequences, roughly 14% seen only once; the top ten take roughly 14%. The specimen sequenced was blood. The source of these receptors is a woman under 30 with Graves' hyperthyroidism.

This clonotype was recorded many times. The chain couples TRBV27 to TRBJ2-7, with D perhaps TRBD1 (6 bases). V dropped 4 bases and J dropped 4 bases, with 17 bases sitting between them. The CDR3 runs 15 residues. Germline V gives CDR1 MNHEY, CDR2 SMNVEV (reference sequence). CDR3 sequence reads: CASSSPRGSGYEQYF. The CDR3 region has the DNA TGTGCCAGCAGTTCCCCGAGGGGGTCGGGATACGAGCAGTACTTC.

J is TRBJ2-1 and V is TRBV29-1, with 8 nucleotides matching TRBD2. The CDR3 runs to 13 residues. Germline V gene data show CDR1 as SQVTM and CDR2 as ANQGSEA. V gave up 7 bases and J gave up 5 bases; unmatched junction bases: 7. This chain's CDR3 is CSAGLASNNEQFF. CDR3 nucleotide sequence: TGCAGCGCCGGACTAGCAAGTAACAATGAGCAGTTCTTC.

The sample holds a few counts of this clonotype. DNA of the CDR3: TGTGCCAGCAGTTTATCCGTTATCAGCTCTGGGGCCAACGTCCTGACTTTC. Protein product: CASSLSVISSGANVLTF. V gene TRBV28 combines with J gene TRBJ2-6; D gene unclear. The CDR3 has 17 residues. Germline loops: CDR1 MDHEN, CDR2 SYDVKM. Trimming stripped 1 base from V and 0 bases from J, with 10 bases between.

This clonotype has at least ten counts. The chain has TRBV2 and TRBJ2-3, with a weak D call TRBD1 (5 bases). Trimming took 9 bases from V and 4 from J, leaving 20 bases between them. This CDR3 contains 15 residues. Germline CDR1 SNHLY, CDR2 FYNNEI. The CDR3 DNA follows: TGTGCCAGTCGGGCGGAAGGGGCAGCCCCAGATACGCAGTATTTT. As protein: CASRAEGAAPDTQYF.

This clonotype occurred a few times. The CDR3 is CASSSQEDRGYYEQYF. The CDR3 region has the DNA TGTGCCAGCAGCTCGCAGGAGGACAGGGGCTACTACGAGCAGTACTTC. The chain has TRBV7-9 and TRBJ2-7; 9 positions agree with TRBD1. Germline V gene sequence: CDR1 SEHNR, CDR2 FQNEAQ (reference sequence). V lost 4 bases, J lost 3 bases, and 10 bases stayed unmatched. CDR3 length: 16 amino acids. Using reference TRBV7-9 and TRBJ2-7 for the parts outside the CDR3, the full variable domain is DTGVSQNPRHKITKRGQNVTFRCDPISEHNRLYWYRQTLGQGPEFLTYFQNEAQLEKSRLLSDRFSAERPKGSFSTLEIQRTEQGDSAMYLCASSSQEDRGYYEQYFGPGTRLTVT.

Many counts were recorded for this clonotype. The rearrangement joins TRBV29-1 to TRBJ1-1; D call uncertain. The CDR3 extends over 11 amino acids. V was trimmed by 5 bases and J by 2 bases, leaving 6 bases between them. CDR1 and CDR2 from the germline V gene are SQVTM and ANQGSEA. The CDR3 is CSVTGNTEAFF. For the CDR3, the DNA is TGCAGCGTTACGGGCAACACTGAAGCTTTCTTT.

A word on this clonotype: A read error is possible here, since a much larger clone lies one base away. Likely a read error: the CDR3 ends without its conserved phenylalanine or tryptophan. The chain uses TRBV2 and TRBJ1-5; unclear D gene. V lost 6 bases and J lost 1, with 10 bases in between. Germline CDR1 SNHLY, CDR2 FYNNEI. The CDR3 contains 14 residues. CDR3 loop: CASRDTSSNQPQHL. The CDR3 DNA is TGTGCCAGCAGGGATACATCGAGCAATCAGCCCCAGCATCTT.

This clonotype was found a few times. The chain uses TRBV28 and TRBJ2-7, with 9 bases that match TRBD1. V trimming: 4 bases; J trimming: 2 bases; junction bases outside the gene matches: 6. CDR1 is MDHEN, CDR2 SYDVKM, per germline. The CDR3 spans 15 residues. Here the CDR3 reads CASSSAGQGAYEQYF. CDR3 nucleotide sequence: TGTGCCAGCAGTTCCGCGGGACAGGGTGCCTACGAGCAGTACTTC. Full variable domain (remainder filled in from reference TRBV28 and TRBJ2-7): DVKVTQSSRYLVKRTGEKVFLECVQDMDHENMFWYRQDPGLGLRLIYFSYDVKMKEKGDIPEGYSVSREKKERFSLILESASTNQTSMYLCASSSAGQGAYEQYFGPGTRLTVT.

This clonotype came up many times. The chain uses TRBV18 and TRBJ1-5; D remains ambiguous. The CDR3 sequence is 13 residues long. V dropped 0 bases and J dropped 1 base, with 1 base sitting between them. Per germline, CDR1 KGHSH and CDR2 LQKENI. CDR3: CASSPPSNQPQHF. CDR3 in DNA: TGTGCCAGCTCACCACCGAGCAATCAGCCCCAGCATTTT.

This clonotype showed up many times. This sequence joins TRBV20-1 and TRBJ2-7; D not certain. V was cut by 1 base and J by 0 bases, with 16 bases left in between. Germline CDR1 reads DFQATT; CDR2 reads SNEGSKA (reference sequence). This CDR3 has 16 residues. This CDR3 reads CSARALIDRGSYEQYF. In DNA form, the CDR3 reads TGCAGTGCTAGAGCTTTGATAGACCGCGGCTCCTACGAGCAGTACTTC.

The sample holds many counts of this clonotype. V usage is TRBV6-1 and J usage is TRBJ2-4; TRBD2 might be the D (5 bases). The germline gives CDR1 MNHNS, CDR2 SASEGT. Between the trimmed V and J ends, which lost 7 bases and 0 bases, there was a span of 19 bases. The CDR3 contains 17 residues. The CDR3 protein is CASTTSGIRVAKNIQYF. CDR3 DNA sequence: TGTGCCAGCACTACCTCGGGGATCAGAGTAGCCAAAAACATTCAGTACTTC.

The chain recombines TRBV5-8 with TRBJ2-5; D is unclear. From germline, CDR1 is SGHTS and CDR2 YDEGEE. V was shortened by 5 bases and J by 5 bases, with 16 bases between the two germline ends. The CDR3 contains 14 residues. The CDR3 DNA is TGTGCCAGCAGAACTACGGGTGGAATGGAGACCCAGTACTTC. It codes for CASRTTGGMETQYF.

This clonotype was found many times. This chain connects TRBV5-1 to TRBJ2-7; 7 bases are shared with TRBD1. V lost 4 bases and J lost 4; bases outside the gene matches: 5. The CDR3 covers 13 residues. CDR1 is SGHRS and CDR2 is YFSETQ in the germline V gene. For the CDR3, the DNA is TGCGCCAGCAGCACCAGACAGGGTTACGAGCAGTACTTC. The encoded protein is CASSTRQGYEQYF.

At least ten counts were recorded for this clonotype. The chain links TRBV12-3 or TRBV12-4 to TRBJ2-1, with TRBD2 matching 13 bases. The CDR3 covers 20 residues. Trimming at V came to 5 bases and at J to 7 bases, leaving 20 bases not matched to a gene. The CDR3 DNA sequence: TGTGCCAGCAGTCAAAATTTAGGACTAGCGGGAGAACCTACGTGGAATGAGCAGTTCTTC. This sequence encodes CASSQNLGLAGEPTWNEQFF.

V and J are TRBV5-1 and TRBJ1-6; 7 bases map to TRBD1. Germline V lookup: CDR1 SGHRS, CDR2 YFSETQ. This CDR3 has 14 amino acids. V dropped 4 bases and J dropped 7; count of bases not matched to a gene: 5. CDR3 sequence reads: CASSVGQQNSPLHF. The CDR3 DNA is TGCGCCAGCAGCGTGGGACAGCAAAATTCACCCCTCCACTTT. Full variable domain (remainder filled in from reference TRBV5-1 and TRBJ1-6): KAGVTQTPRYLIKTRGQQVTLSCSPISGHRSVSWYQQTPGQGLQFLFEYFSETQRNKGNFPGRFSGRQFSNSRSEMNVSTLELGDSALYLCASSVGQQNSPLHFGNGTRLTVT.

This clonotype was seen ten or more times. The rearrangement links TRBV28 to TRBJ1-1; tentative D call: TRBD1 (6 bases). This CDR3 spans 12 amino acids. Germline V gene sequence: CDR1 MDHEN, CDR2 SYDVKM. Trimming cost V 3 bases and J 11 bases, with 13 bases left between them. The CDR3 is CASSFPGDGAFF. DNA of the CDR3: TGTGCCAGCAGTTTTCCAGGGGATGGGGCTTTCTTT.

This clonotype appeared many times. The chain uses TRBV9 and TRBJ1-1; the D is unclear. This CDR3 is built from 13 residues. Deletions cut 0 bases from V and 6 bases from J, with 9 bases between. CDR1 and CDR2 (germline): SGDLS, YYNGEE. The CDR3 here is CASSVGIGPEAFF. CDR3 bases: TGTGCCAGCAGCGTAGGTATCGGTCCTGAAGCTTTCTTT.

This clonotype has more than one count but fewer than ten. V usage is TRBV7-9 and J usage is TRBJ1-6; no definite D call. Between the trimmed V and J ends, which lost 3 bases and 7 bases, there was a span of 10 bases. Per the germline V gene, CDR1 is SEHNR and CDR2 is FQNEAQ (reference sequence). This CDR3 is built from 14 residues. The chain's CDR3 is CASSLALRNSPLHF. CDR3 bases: TGTGCCAGCAGCTTGGCCCTCCGGAATTCACCCCTCCACTTT.